This record concerns one T cell receptor (beta chain) sequence. Its target is unknown. CDR1 and CDR2 from the germline V gene are LNHDA and SQIVND (reference sequence). V lost 5 bases and J lost 0, with 9 bases in between. The CDR3 spans 14 residues. This record comes from a study of cytomegalovirus exposure and HLA in healthy donors. Study conclusions and caveats: When presence/absence was analysed, sequencing depth was taken to be roughly uniform across donors.

PCR involved 60 Vbeta and 13 Jbeta primers. Clones were read by immunoSEQ multiplex PCR, and TCRdb kept only the in-frame ones, dropping some. Seen in this sample are roughly 220,000 clones; the ten most common clones hold around 1.1%. This receptor was identified in a girl aged 2 to 10 in good health and CMV-seropositive. This chain uses TRBV19 with TRBJ2-3, with D possibly matching TRBD1 (5 bases). Sequenced material: PBMCs. The CDR3 DNA reads as TGTGCCAGTAGTTCAGCAGGGAGCACAGATACGCAGTATTTT. Encoded protein: CASSSAGSTDTQYF.